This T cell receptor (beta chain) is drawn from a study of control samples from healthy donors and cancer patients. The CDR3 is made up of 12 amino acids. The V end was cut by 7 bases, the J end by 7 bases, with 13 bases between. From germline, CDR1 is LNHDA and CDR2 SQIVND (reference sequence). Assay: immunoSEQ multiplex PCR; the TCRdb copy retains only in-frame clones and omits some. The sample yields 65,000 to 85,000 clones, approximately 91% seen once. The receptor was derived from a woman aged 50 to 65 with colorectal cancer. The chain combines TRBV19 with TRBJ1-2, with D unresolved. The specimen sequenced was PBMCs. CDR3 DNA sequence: TGTGCCAGTACCCCTTCGGGCGGTGGCTACACCTTC. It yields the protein CASTPSGGGYTF.